The clone carrying this T cell receptor (beta chain) was recorded once. This entry belongs to a study of blood T cell repertoires in COVID-19. Study at large: The samples span acute and convalescent COVID-19 from the United States, Italy and Spain.

Source study methods: Quantification of nucleated cells was approximated via reference gene primer amplification. The table came from immunoSEQ multiplex PCR; TCRdb's copy has only in-frame clones and leaves some out. V, J and clone size derive from that table, while D and trimming were established from the DNA sequence. The sample carries 250,000 to 300,000 clones, around 89% recorded once. The CDR3 extends over 14 amino acids. V trimming: 6 bases; J trimming: 8 bases; junction bases outside the gene matches: 6. Germline loops: CDR1 MNHEY, CDR2 SMNVEV (reference sequence). The origin of this receptor is a woman aged 55-70 years with acute or convalescent COVID-19. What was sequenced was peripheral blood. The J gene is TRBJ2-1, the V gene TRBV27; 11 nucleotides align to TRBD2. In nucleotides, the CDR3 is TGTGCCAGCAGCCTTAGCGGGGGGGGTTATGAGCAGTTCTTC. This codes for CASSLSGGGYEQFF.